The TCR beta chain described here comes from a study of Ad26.COV2.S vaccination and SARS-CoV-2 variants. Trimming pared 4 bases from V and 4 bases from J, leaving 16 bases between. This CDR3 spans 15 amino acids. Germline loops: CDR1 SNHLY, CDR2 FYNNEI. In its sample, this clone was seen a few times. Only in-frame clones appear in the TCRdb table, and some are missing; sequencing was by immunoSEQ multiplex PCR. The table has fewer than 400,000 clones, about 86% seen once. Treatment indicated: 19 received Ad26.COV2.S at low or high dose, single or two shots; about 5 received placebo; per-sample allocation not given. Day 63 following the first vaccine or placebo injection was when the samples were taken.

The clonotype was recovered from a person between 18 and 65 years old who received the Ad26.COV2.S COVID-19 vaccine or a placebo. J is TRBJ1-2 and V is TRBV2; D is perhaps TRBD1 (6 bases). The sequencing here drew on peripheral blood, taken in a trial of Ad26.COV2.S vaccine versus placebo. CDR3 sequence reads: CASSVGTPLSYGYTF. The CDR3 DNA is TGTGCCAGCAGTGTAGGGACACCATTGTCCTATGGCTACACCTTC.